The T cell receptor beta chain under discussion was sequenced for a study of early T cells in non-severe SARS-CoV-2 infection. Study background: Sequenced material consisted of bulk RNA (from unsorted whole blood), and chains were unpaired.

The study, taken as a whole, reports: VDJdb matching favored anti-spike CD8 responses, missing private and CD4 specificities.

Many counts were recorded for this clonotype. The antigen is undetermined. One entry per CDR3 protein, called by TCRdb with MiXCR from the 5' RACE reads. The sample includes tens of thousands of distinct CDR3 sequences, roughly 4.5% of them seen just once. This CDR3 is 12 amino acids long. Germline CDR1 reads DFQATT; CDR2 reads SNEGSKA (reference sequence). The V gene end was trimmed by 5 bases and the J gene end by 4 bases; junction bases not matched to a gene: 4. The sequencing input was whole blood. This chain joins TRBV20-1 and TRBJ1-2, with 7 bases matching TRBD1. The TCR was taken from an adult who was a healthcare worker with PCR-confirmed SARS-CoV-2 infection or an uninfected control (not recorded which). CDR3 amino acids: CSAGDSTYGYTF. The CDR3 DNA reads TGCAGTGCTGGGGACAGCACCTATGGCTACACCTTC.